Shown below are 25 T cell receptor beta chains from a single sample sequenced in a study of shared clonotypes between healthy human individuals. Assay used: immunoSEQ multiplex PCR; TCRdb lists only in-frame clones, some missing. This table has fewer than 850,000 clones, 60% to 80% appearing once. Sequencing used memory CD4+ T cells sorted from blood. This sample's subset: CD45RA-negative fraction. The receptors were gathered from a woman under 40 in good health.

The chain recombines TRBV5-6 with TRBJ2-7; D is uncertain. The V end was cut by 4 bases, the J end by 3 bases, with 14 bases between. This CDR3 region has 14 residues. Germline CDR1 reads SGHDT; CDR2 reads YYEEEE. The CDR3 spells CASSLLGYSYEQYF. The CDR3 DNA follows: TGTGCCAGCAGCCTACTCGGATACAGCTACGAGCAGTACTTC.

The gene calls are TRBV7-6 and TRBJ1-3, with a weak D call TRBD1 (5 bases). Germline V gene sequence: CDR1 SGHVS, CDR2 FNYEAQ. With 1 base removed from V and 3 bases from J, the gap between germline ends came to 7 bases. The CDR3 consists of 14 residues. CDR3 sequence (DNA): TGTGCCAGCAGCTTAGGGGGCCATGGAAACACCATATATTTT. Residues: CASSLGGHGNTIYF. The whole variable domain, remainder taken from reference TRBV7-6 and TRBJ1-3, is GAGVSQSPRYKVTKRGQDVALRCDPISGHVSLYWYRQALGQGPEFLTYFNYEAQQDKSGLPNDRFSAERPEGSISTLTIQRTEQRDSAMYRCASSLGGHGNTIYFGEGSWLTVV.

CDR3: CASSPRTDYGYTF. For the CDR3, the DNA is TGTGCCAGCAGCCCCCGGACAGACTATGGCTACACCTTC. The chain carries TRBV7-4 and TRBJ1-2; D is possibly TRBD1 (6 bases). The germline CDR1 and CDR2 sequences are SGHVT and SQSDAQ. The CDR3 is 13 amino acids. Trimming stripped 5 bases from V and 3 bases from J, with 10 bases between.

Turning to this clone: A single base separates this from a much larger clone, so it may be a read error. Different DNA sequences within this sample yield the same CDR3. The chain has TRBV2 and TRBJ2-7; D is unresolved. The ends were cut back, 5 bases at V and 1 base at J, with 3 bases in the middle. CDR3 size: 11 residues. CDR1 and CDR2 from the germline V gene are SNHLY and FYNNEI. The CDR3 sequence is CASSPSYEQYF. As DNA, the CDR3 is TGTGCCAGCAGTCCTTCCTACGAGCAGTACTTC.

The V gene is TRBV11-2, the J gene TRBJ2-6; possible D gene TRBD1, 6 bases. This CDR3 is 17 amino acids long. V was pared by 5 bases and J by 2 bases, with 16 bases between. Germline CDR1 SGHAT, CDR2 FQNNGV. CDR3 region: CASSVGTLLAGANVLTF. CDR3 nucleotides: TGTGCCAGCAGCGTCGGGACATTGTTGGCTGGGGCCAACGTCCTGACTTTC. Complete variable domain (other parts from reference TRBV11-2 and TRBJ2-6): EAGVAQSPRYKIIEKRQSVAFWCNPISGHATLYWYQQILGQGPKLLIQFQNNGVVDDSQLPKDRFSAERLKGVDSTLKIQPAKLEDSAVYLCASSVGTLLAGANVLTFGAGSRLTVL.

This chain links TRBV28 with TRBJ1-2, with a possible D match to TRBD1 (5 bases). The CDR3 totals 15 residues. Per the germline V gene, CDR1 is MDHEN and CDR2 is SYDVKM. Deletions cut 5 bases from V and 3 bases from J, with 16 bases between. The CDR3 reads CASSPGSTADYGYTF. The CDR3 coding sequence is TGTGCCAGCAGTCCAGGATCGACAGCCGACTATGGCTACACCTTC.

V gene TRBV29-1 combines with J gene TRBJ2-2; 8 bases are a match to TRBD2. CDR1 is SQVTM and CDR2 is ANQGSEA in the germline V gene. This CDR3 comprises 13 residues. With V trimmed by 3 bases and J by 7 bases, 4 bases remained unmatched. CDR3 in amino acids: CSVDAAGVGELFF. The CDR3 DNA follows: TGCAGCGTTGACGCAGCGGGGGTCGGGGAGCTGTTTTTT.

This clone was observed once. The CDR3: CASIQGTRKEINQPQHF. The CDR3 DNA reads as TGTGCCAGCATTCAGGGAACTAGGAAAGAGATCAATCAGCCCCAGCATTTT. J is TRBJ1-5 and V is TRBV27, with TRBD1 as a possible D gene (5 bases). V shed 7 bases and J shed 3 bases, with 22 bases lying between them. The CDR3 is 17 residues long. Germline assignment: CDR1 MNHEY and CDR2 SMNVEV (reference sequence).

This clone was detected only once. CDR3 sequence reads: CASSSNRGSTNYGYTF. CDR3 DNA: TGTGCCAGCAGTTCCAACAGGGGAAGCACCAACTATGGCTACACCTTC. The chain employs TRBV27 and TRBJ1-2; 7 nucleotides agree with TRBD1. V dropped 4 bases and J dropped 2; count of bases not matched to a gene: 10. The CDR3 spans 16 residues. Germline V gives CDR1 MNHEY, CDR2 SMNVEV (reference sequence).

This clone appeared a few times. Other DNA sequences in this sample translate to the same CDR3. This chain uses TRBV19 with TRBJ1-5; D ambiguous. V shed 5 bases and J shed 3 bases, with 8 bases lying between them. The CDR3 loop spans 13 amino acids. Germline V CDR1 and CDR2: LNHDA, SQIVND (reference sequence). CDR3 nucleotide sequence: TGTGCCAGTAGTCCCTCCTTCAATCAGCCCCAGCATTTT. It codes for CASSPSFNQPQHF.

This sequence joins TRBV11-3 and TRBJ2-5, with 8 bases lining up with TRBD2. After removal of 5 bases from V and 2 bases from J, the junction contained 4 bases not matched to a gene. CDR3 length equals 14 residues. In germline, CDR1 is SGHNT, CDR2 YENEEA. CDR3 protein: CASSPTSGQETQYF. CDR3 coding DNA: TGTGCCAGCAGCCCTACTAGCGGACAAGAGACCCAGTACTTC. The full variable domain, its missing parts supplied by reference TRBV11-3 and TRBJ2-5, is EAGVVQSPRYKIIEKKQPVAFWCNPISGHNTLYWYLQNLGQGPELLIRYENEEAVDDSQLPKDRFSAERLKGVDSTLKIQPAELGDSAVYLCASSPTSGQETQYFGPGTRLLVL.

This chain joins TRBV7-8 and TRBJ1-1; the D gene is possibly TRBD1 (6 bases). From germline, CDR1 is SGHVS and CDR2 FQNEAQ. V was trimmed by 5 bases and J by 2 bases, leaving 15 bases between them. The CDR3 totals 15 residues. CDR3 coding DNA: TGTGCCAGCAGCCAGGACAGAAGTATAAACACTGAAGCTTTCTTT. Its translation is CASSQDRSINTEAFF.

This clone was counted a few times. The rearrangement joins TRBV7-8 to TRBJ2-6; possibly TRBD1 for D (5 bases). Trimming shortened V by 3 bases and J by 3 bases, and 15 bases separated the two germline ends. Per the germline V gene, CDR1 is SGHVS and CDR2 is FQNEAQ. The CDR3 is made up of 17 amino acids. CDR3 in amino acids: CASSLQGMGSGANVLTF. The CDR3 coding sequence is TGTGCCAGCAGCTTGCAGGGAATGGGAAGTGGGGCCAACGTCCTGACTTTC.

The count of this clone is one. V gene TRBV7-9 combines with J gene TRBJ1-3; D is unresolved. Germline V CDR1 and CDR2: SEHNR, FQNEAQ (reference sequence). V lost 2 bases and J lost 3, with 8 bases in between. The CDR3 is 14 residues long. Written as DNA, the CDR3 is TGTGCCAGCAGCTTAAGAGGGAGTGGAAACACCATATATTTT. Amino acids: CASSLRGSGNTIYF.

This rearrangement joins TRBV7-9 to TRBJ1-2, with D unresolved. Trimming removed 5 bases at V and 1 base at J, with 17 bases between. Germline CDR1 is SEHNR and CDR2 is FQNEAQ (reference sequence). The CDR3 has 16 amino acids. CDR3 residues: CASSHRLSGHNYGYTF. CDR3 DNA sequence: TGTGCCAGCAGCCACCGATTGTCCGGGCATAACTATGGCTACACCTTC.

J is TRBJ1-6 and V is TRBV29-1; D unresolved. The CDR3 has 11 residues. CDR1 and CDR2 (germline): SQVTM, ANQGSEA. Trimming pared 6 bases from V and 5 bases from J, leaving 5 bases between. The CDR3 reads CSVGDNSPLHF. CDR3 nucleotide sequence: TGCAGCGTCGGTGATAATTCACCCCTCCACTTT.

There are many counts of this clone. The gene calls are TRBV27 and TRBJ2-2, with 7 bases aligning to TRBD1. The CDR3 length is 16 residues. Trimming removed 3 bases from V and 2 bases from J; junction bases left unmatched: 6. Germline CDR1 and CDR2: MNHEY and SMNVEV (reference sequence). CDR3 region: CASSFSDRLNTGELFF. The CDR3 DNA reads as TGTGCCAGCAGTTTTTCGGACAGGCTAAACACCGGGGAGCTGTTTTTT.

In regard to this clone: This may be a read error: a much more frequent sequence differs by one nucleotide. The chain carries TRBV6-1 and TRBJ2-7; possible D gene TRBD1, 6 bases. The CDR3 is 11 amino acids. V lost 6 bases, J lost 3 bases, and 6 bases lay in between. CDR1 and CDR2 (germline): MNHNS, SASEGT. The CDR3 sequence is CASRQGYEQYF. The CDR3, as DNA: TGTGCCAGCAGACAGGGCTACGAGCAGTACTTC.

The chain joins TRBV28 to TRBJ2-2; unclear D gene. Germline CDR1 is MDHEN and CDR2 is SYDVKM. There are 12 residues in the CDR3. V gave up 6 bases and J gave up 2 bases, with 4 bases separating them. The CDR3 region is CASRDNTGELFF. CDR3 bases: TGTGCCAGCAGGGATAACACCGGGGAGCTGTTTTTT.

The V call is TRBV19, the J call TRBJ2-1; 12 bases fit TRBD1. V trimming: 4 bases; J trimming: 8 bases; junction bases outside the gene matches: 6. Germline V lookup: CDR1 LNHDA, CDR2 SQIVND (reference sequence). The CDR3 totals 15 residues. This chain's CDR3 is CASSTPGQGADEQFF. CDR3 coding DNA: TGTGCCAGTAGTACTCCGGGACAGGGGGCGGATGAGCAGTTCTTC.

This clone came up once. The rearrangement joins TRBV10-2 to TRBJ1-2, with D possibly TRBD1 on 5 matching bases. V lost 7 bases, J lost 4 bases, and 16 bases lay in between. The CDR3 loop spans 14 amino acids. CDR1 and CDR2 (germline): WSHSY, SAAADI. CDR3: CASTRARGGYGYTF. CDR3 DNA sequence: TGCGCCAGCACTCGGGCCCGGGGGGGCTATGGCTACACCTTC.

The CDR3 is CASSPRTGNYEQYF. The CDR3 region has the DNA TGTGCCAGCAGCCCCAGGACAGGGAACTACGAGCAGTACTTC. The rearrangement joins TRBV14 to TRBJ2-7; 8 bases align to TRBD1. The ends lost 4 bases at V and 3 bases at J; junction bases unmatched: 5. This CDR3 comprises 14 residues. The germline gives CDR1 SGHDN, CDR2 FVKESK.

This chain links TRBV10-3 with TRBJ2-1, with 7 bases identical to TRBD2. Germline V CDR1 and CDR2: ENHRY, SYGVKD. This CDR3 contains 14 residues. Trimming took 4 bases from V and 7 from J; bases not matched to a gene: 7. The CDR3 nucleotides read TGTGCCATCAGTGCGGGACTATCGAGTAATGAGCAGTTCTTC. Its translation: CAISAGLSSNEQFF.

The chain employs TRBV5-1 and TRBJ2-7; D not certain. V lost 1 base and J 3 bases, leaving 5 bases between the germline ends. Germline CDR1 reads SGHRS; CDR2 reads YFSETQ. The CDR3 runs to 12 residues. This CDR3 reads CASSLNDYEQYF. The CDR3 DNA reads TGCGCCAGCAGCTTGAACGACTACGAGCAGTACTTC.

V gene TRBV7-9 combines with J gene TRBJ2-2; D not resolved. V lost 5 bases and J 3 bases, leaving 10 bases between the germline ends. The CDR3 loop spans 14 amino acids. Germline CDR1 and CDR2: SEHNR and FQNEAQ (reference sequence). In nucleotides, the CDR3 is TGTGCCAGCAGCCCAAGAAGGGACACCGGGGAGCTGTTTTTT. Protein product: CASSPRRDTGELFF. Based on the CDR3 plus reference TRBV7-9 and TRBJ2-2, the full variable domain is DTGVSQNPRHKITKRGQNVTFRCDPISEHNRLYWYRQTLGQGPEFLTYFQNEAQLEKSRLLSDRFSAERPKGSFSTLEIQRTEQGDSAMYLCASSPRRDTGELFFGEGSRLTVL.